This T cell receptor beta chain was retrieved from a study of cytotoxic CD8 clonotypes in ibrutinib-treated CLL. Depth targeted 1 in 200,000 to 1 in 1 million T cells, averaging 10x coverage per clonotype. The data were produced by immunoSEQ multiplex PCR, yet TCRdb's version contains in-frame clones alone and is incomplete. The sample comprises about 15,000 clones, approximately 58% of which are singletons, and about an eighth rests with the top ten. V was shortened by 1 base and J by 3 bases, with 11 bases between the two germline ends. CDR3 length: 14 residues. CDR1 and CDR2 (germline): SGHDT, YYEEEE.

The sequence was collected from a human donor with chronic lymphocytic leukemia. Sequenced here: PBMCs, sampled before ibrutinib treatment. The chain is built from TRBV5-6 and TRBJ2-7; unclear D gene. In nucleotides, the CDR3 is TGTGCCAGCAGCTTGTGGGGAAACTACTACGAGCAGTACTTC. Protein product: CASSLWGNYYEQYF.